One sample yielded the 8 T cell receptor beta chains listed below, sequenced in a study of cytomegalovirus exposure and HLA in healthy donors. PCR amplification relied on 60 Vbeta primers (plus 13 Jbeta primers). Method: immunoSEQ multiplex PCR; TCRdb's copy keeps in-frame clones and lacks some. The sample yields more than 250,000 clones, about 90% seen once. Sample: PBMCs. The receptors shown here come from a young woman in good health and CMV-seronegative.

In DNA form, the CDR3 reads TGTGCCAGCAGCTTAACTAGCGGGGTAGTCGATGAGCAGTTCTTC. It specifies CASSLTSGVVDEQFF. The rearrangement links TRBV7-8 to TRBJ2-1; 10 bases are a match to TRBD2. The CDR3 is 15 amino acids. V trimming: 2 bases; J trimming: 8 bases; junction bases outside the gene matches: 6. Germline values: CDR1 SGHVS, CDR2 FQNEAQ.

The chain uses TRBV10-3 and TRBJ2-3, with 12 bases fitting TRBD1. This CDR3 spans 15 amino acids. Germline CDR1 and CDR2: ENHRY and SYGVKD. V was pared by 10 bases and J by 4 bases, with 9 bases of the junction left unmatched. As DNA, the CDR3 is TGTGCCACGTCGAGGGACAGGGGGCAGGCAGATACGCAGTATTTT. Encoded protein: CATSRDRGQADTQYF.

The chain employs TRBV10-3 and TRBJ2-3; D may be TRBD2 (5 bases). Trimming shortened V by 0 bases and J by 0 bases, and 19 bases separated the two germline ends. The germline CDR1 and CDR2 sequences are ENHRY and SYGVKD. The length of the CDR3 is 19 residues. The CDR3 DNA reads as TGTGCCATCAGTGAGTCAAAGGGCCGACTATCCGTTAGCACAGATACGCAGTATTTT. Its protein product is CAISESKGRLSVSTDTQYF.

This clone is a singleton in its sample. The genes are TRBV18 and TRBJ2-3; 9 bases line up with TRBD2. From germline, CDR1 is KGHSH and CDR2 LQKENI. J was trimmed by 7 bases and V by 3 bases; bases with no gene match: 11. The CDR3 is 16 amino acids. CDR3 coding DNA: TGTGCCAGCTCACCCTCCCTTACGGGACTAGCACATACGCAGTATTTT. It yields the protein CASSPSLTGLAHTQYF.

J is TRBJ2-6 and V is TRBV27; tentative D call: TRBD2 (6 bases). Germline V lookup: CDR1 MNHEY, CDR2 SMNVEV (reference sequence). Trimming left V 2 bases short and J 8 bases short, with 13 bases between. This CDR3 comprises 15 residues. This CDR3 reads CASSLALGGTNVLTF. The CDR3 DNA is TGTGCCAGCAGTTTAGCCCTCGGGGGAACCAACGTCCTGACTTTC.

The chain uses TRBV6-5 and TRBJ2-2; 7 bases fit TRBD1. The trim removed 2 bases at V and 7 bases at J, leaving 4 bases unmatched. This CDR3 spans 14 amino acids. Germline V gene data show CDR1 as MNHEY and CDR2 as SVGAGI. The CDR3 coding sequence is TGTGCCAGCAGTTACACCGCAGGGGGCGGGGAGCTGTTTTTT. Its translation: CASSYTAGGGELFF.

The chain joins TRBV5-1 to TRBJ2-5; D might be TRBD2 (6 bases). This CDR3 is 17 amino acids long. V was shortened by 4 bases and J by 0 bases, with 19 bases between the two germline ends. From germline, CDR1 is SGHRS and CDR2 YFSETQ. The CDR3, as DNA: TGCGCCAGCAGCGCCCGCGTTGCGGGGCTGTACCAAGAGACCCAGTACTTC. Protein sequence: CASSARVAGLYQETQYF.

J is TRBJ1-6 and V is TRBV19; TRBD1 is a possible D gene (6 bases). The ends were cut back, 7 bases at V and 6 bases at J, with 13 bases in the middle. CDR1 and CDR2 (germline): LNHDA, SQIVND (reference sequence). This CDR3 is built from 14 residues. As DNA, the CDR3 is TGTGCCAGTATCACAGGGTCGCCTAATTCACCCCTCCACTTT. This gives the protein CASITGSPNSPLHF.